These 16 T cell receptor beta chains were sequenced from one sample in a study of T-cell reconstitution after alpha-beta-depleted transplantation in children. Construction of the TCRbeta library involved unique molecular identifiers. TCRdb reanalysed the PCR reads using MiXCR and keeps one entry per CDR3 protein. The sample shows 330,000 or so distinct CDR3 sequences, about a tenth of them seen only once. Material: PBMCs from the stem cell graft donor, obtained from the stem cell graft. Every receptor here comes from a human donor who donated a stem cell graft to a child with acute lymphoblastic leukemia.

This rearrangement joins TRBV29-1 to TRBJ2-3; D possibly corresponds to TRBD1 (6 bases). V was shortened by 0 bases and J by 2 bases, with 12 bases between the two germline ends. Germline loops: CDR1 SQVTM, CDR2 ANQGSEA. The length of the CDR3 is 15 residues. CDR3 bases: TGCAGCGTTGAAGATCCAAACAGGGCCACAGATACGCAGTATTTT. Translation: CSVEDPNRATDTQYF.

This clonotype was counted only a few times. The chain combines TRBV30 with TRBJ1-1; no firm D call. V was shortened by 8 bases and J by 0 bases, with 22 bases between the two germline ends. The CDR3 has 16 residues. Germline V gives CDR1 GTSNPN, CDR2 SVGIG (reference sequence). The CDR3 DNA reads as TGTGCCACACTGGATCGTCGAGCGCTTCTGAACACTGAAGCTTTCTTT. Its protein is CATLDRRALLNTEAFF.

The rearrangement uses TRBV19 and TRBJ1-1; no clear D gene. The CDR3 extends over 14 amino acids. Germline V gives CDR1 LNHDA, CDR2 SQIVND (reference sequence). Trimming removed 7 bases from V and 0 bases from J, with 12 bases in between. The CDR3 is CASIGRGVNTEAFF. The CDR3 DNA is TGTGCCAGTATAGGGCGAGGCGTGAACACTGAAGCTTTCTTT.

The genes are TRBV7-8 and TRBJ2-1; 14 bases are a match to TRBD2. CDR3 length: 16 amino acids. Trimming removed 5 bases from V and 7 bases from J; junction bases left unmatched: 7. In germline, CDR1 is SGHVS, CDR2 FQNEAQ. The CDR3 region is CASSPHRLAGGNEQFF. DNA of the CDR3: TGTGCCAGCAGCCCTCACCGACTAGCGGGGGGGAATGAGCAGTTCTTC.

In its sample, this clonotype was seen a few times. The chain couples TRBV4-2 to TRBJ1-2; D unresolved. Germline assignment: CDR1 LGHNA and CDR2 YNFKEQ. The CDR3 loop spans 15 amino acids. Trimming pared 1 base from V and 6 bases from J, leaving 15 bases between. The CDR3 loop is CASSQVYQVGHGYTF. CDR3 DNA: TGTGCCAGCAGCCAAGTTTATCAGGTCGGACATGGCTACACCTTC.

This clonotype was observed many times. The chain is built from TRBV20-1 and TRBJ2-1, with 13 bases fitting TRBD2. The V segment lost 2 bases and the J segment 4 bases; nucleotides outside the gene matches: 2. Germline V CDR1 and CDR2: DFQATT, SNEGSKA (reference sequence). This CDR3 has 15 amino acids. Written as DNA, the CDR3 is TGCAGTGCTAGAACGACTAGCGGGAGGTACAATGAGCAGTTCTTC. It is translated as CSARTTSGRYNEQFF.

The V call is TRBV5-6, the J call TRBJ2-7; D is uncertain. The CDR3 has 14 residues. V gave up 1 base and J gave up 3 bases, with 11 bases separating them. CDR1 and CDR2 (germline): SGHDT, YYEEEE. Here the CDR3 reads CASSLSLDVYEQYF. CDR3 sequence (DNA): TGTGCCAGCAGCTTGAGTTTGGATGTCTACGAGCAGTACTTC.

This clonotype was detected many times. V usage is TRBV10-3 and J usage is TRBJ2-2, with 8 nucleotides matching TRBD2. This CDR3 spans 15 amino acids. The germline gives CDR1 ENHRY, CDR2 SYGVKD. Trimming removed 10 bases from V and 2 bases from J; junction bases left unmatched: 9. CDR3 loop: CASAGSGSNTGELFF. The CDR3 DNA reads TGTGCCAGTGCAGGAAGCGGGAGTAACACCGGGGAGCTGTTTTTT.

Details on this clonotype: This CDR3 fails to terminate in the conserved phenylalanine or tryptophan, so it likely reflects a read error. The chain combines TRBV30 with TRBJ1-4; 9 bases fit TRBD1. Germline trimming cut 1 base from V and 3 bases from J; bases unmatched to any gene: 9. CDR3 length: 17 amino acids. The germline CDR1 and CDR2 sequences are GTSNPN and SVGIG (reference sequence). CDR3 sequence (DNA): TGTGCCTGGAGTGCGCGGGACAGGGAGTTTGCTAATGAAAAACTGTTTATT. This translates into CAWSARDREFANEKLFI.

This chain uses TRBV12-3 or TRBV12-4 with TRBJ2-2, with TRBD1 matching 7 bases. The CDR3 runs to 15 residues. The V gene end was trimmed by 5 bases and the J gene end by 4 bases; junction bases not matched to a gene: 7. CDR3 protein: CASSQRTGSTGELFF. DNA for the CDR3: TGTGCCAGCAGTCAACGGACAGGAAGCACCGGGGAGCTGTTTTTT.

The sample holds a few counts of this clonotype. This chain links TRBV20-1 with TRBJ2-3; unclear D gene. Trimming stripped 6 bases from V and 4 bases from J, with 20 bases between. Germline V gene lookup returns CDR1 DFQATT and CDR2 SNEGSKA (reference sequence). The CDR3 sequence is 15 residues long. This CDR3 reads CSAIPFRSASDTQYF. CDR3 DNA: TGCAGTGCCATCCCATTCAGGAGCGCATCAGATACGCAGTATTTT.

The genes are TRBV4-2 and TRBJ2-3, with TRBD2 as a possible D gene (6 bases). The CDR3 consists of 15 residues. CDR1 and CDR2 from the germline V gene are LGHNA and YNFKEQ. V dropped 0 bases and J dropped 6 bases, with 13 bases sitting between them. The CDR3 region is CASSQDGGAGDTQYF. CDR3 sequence (DNA): TGTGCCAGCAGCCAAGATGGAGGGGCGGGGGATACGCAGTATTTT.

A word on this clonotype: Lacking the conserved final phenylalanine or tryptophan, this CDR3 likely reflects a read error. The V and J genes are TRBV4-1 and TRBJ1-2; the D is unclear. Germline CDR1 and CDR2: MGHRA and YSYEKL. This CDR3 has 13 residues. The germline V and J ends were trimmed by 2 bases and 5 bases, with 9 bases remaining between them. CDR3 region: CASSQIYGYGYTL. In DNA form, the CDR3 reads TGCGCCAGCAGCCAAATTTATGGGTATGGCTACACCTTG.

This chain joins TRBV7-9 and TRBJ1-2, with 7 bases fitting TRBD1. This CDR3 is 16 amino acids long. Losses at the gene ends were 5 bases for V and 1 base for J; bases not matched to a gene: 10. The V gene's germline CDR1 is SEHNR and CDR2 FQNEAQ (reference sequence). The CDR3 nucleotides read TGTGCCAGCAGCCCCGACCCGGGACAGCGTAACTATGGCTACACCTTC. It yields the protein CASSPDPGQRNYGYTF.

This clonotype came up a few times. The rearrangement joins TRBV20-1 to TRBJ2-2, with a tentative D call TRBD1 (5 bases). V was cut by 0 bases and J by 4 bases, with 15 bases left in between. This CDR3 has 16 amino acids. The V gene's germline CDR1 is DFQATT and CDR2 SNEGSKA (reference sequence). DNA of the CDR3: TGCAGTGCTAGAGATTTCTCAGGGTCGAGCACCGGGGAGCTGTTTTTT. It is translated as CSARDFSGSSTGELFF.

Ten or more counts support this clonotype. J is TRBJ2-7 and V is TRBV6-1, with TRBD1 matching over 7 bases. V dropped 1 base and J dropped 3; count of bases not matched to a gene: 3. Germline values: CDR1 MNHNS, CDR2 SASEGT. The CDR3 extends over 14 amino acids. CDR3 sequence reads: CASSEVNRGYEQYF. In DNA, the CDR3 is TGTGCCAGCAGTGAAGTTAACAGGGGCTACGAGCAGTACTTC.